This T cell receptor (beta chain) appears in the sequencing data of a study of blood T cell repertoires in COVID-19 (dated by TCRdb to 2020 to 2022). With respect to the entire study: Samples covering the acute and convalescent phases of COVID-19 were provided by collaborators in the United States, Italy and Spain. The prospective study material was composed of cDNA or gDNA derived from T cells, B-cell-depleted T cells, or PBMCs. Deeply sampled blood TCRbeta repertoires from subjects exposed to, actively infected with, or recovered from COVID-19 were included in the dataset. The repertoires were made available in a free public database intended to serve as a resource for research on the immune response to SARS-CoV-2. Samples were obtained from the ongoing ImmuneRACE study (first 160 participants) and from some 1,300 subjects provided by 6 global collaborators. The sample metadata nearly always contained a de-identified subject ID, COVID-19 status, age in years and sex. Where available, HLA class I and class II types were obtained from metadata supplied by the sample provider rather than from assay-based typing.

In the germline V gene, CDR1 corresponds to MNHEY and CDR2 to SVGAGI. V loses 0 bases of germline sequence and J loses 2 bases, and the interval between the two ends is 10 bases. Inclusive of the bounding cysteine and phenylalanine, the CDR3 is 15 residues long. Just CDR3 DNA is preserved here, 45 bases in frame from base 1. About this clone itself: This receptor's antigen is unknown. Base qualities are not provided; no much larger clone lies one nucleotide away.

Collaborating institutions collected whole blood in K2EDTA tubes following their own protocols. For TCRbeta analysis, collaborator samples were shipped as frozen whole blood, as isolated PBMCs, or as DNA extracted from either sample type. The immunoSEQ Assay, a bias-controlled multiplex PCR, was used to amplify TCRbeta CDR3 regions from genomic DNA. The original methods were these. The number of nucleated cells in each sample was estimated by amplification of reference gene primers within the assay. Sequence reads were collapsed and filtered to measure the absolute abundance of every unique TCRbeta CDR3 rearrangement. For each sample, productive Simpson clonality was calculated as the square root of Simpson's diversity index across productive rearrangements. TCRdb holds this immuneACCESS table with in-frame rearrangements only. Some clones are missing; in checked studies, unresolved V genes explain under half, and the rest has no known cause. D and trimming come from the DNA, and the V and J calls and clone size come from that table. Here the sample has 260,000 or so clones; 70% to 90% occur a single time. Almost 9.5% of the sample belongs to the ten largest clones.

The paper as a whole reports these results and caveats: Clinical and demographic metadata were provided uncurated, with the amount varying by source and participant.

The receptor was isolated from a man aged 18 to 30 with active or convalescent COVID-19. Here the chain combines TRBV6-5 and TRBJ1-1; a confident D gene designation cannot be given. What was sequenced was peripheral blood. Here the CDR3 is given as CASSYSPSPNTEAFF. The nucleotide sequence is TGTGCCAGCAGTTACTCCCCTAGTCCCAACACTGAAGCTTTCTTT.